The 3 T cell receptor beta chains reported below all come from one sample, sequenced in a study of a mutant IDH1 vaccine in newly diagnosed glioma. Time point given: week 11, during vaccination. Doses consisted of 300 ug of mutant IDH1 20-mer peptide each, paired with topical imiquimod. Sequencing used immunoSEQ multiplex PCR; TCRdb keeps in-frame clones, though not all of them. The table includes 110,000 or so clones, about 90% detected once. Their recognized antigens are unknown. The sample was PBMCs, taken from a glioma patient whose treatment included an IDH1 peptide vaccine. All receptors derive from a woman between 45 and 60 years old with glioma.

This chain joins TRBV28 and TRBJ1-5, with D tentatively TRBD1 (6 bases). CDR3 length: 14 residues. Between the trimmed V and J ends, which lost 3 bases and 6 bases, there was a span of 12 bases. CDR1 and CDR2 (germline): MDHEN, SYDVKM. DNA of the CDR3: TGTGCCAGCAGTTTTGCCAGGGGTGGTCAGCCCCAGCATTTT. Amino acid sequence: CASSFARGGQPQHF.

The gene calls are TRBV14 and TRBJ1-1, with 9 bases fitting TRBD1. The CDR3 length is 16 residues. Trimming at V came to 4 bases and at J to 5 bases, leaving 11 bases not matched to a gene. Germline V gene sequence: CDR1 SGHDN, CDR2 FVKESK. Written as DNA, the CDR3 is TGTGCCAGCAGCCGTTCGGGACAGGGAAGTAAGACTGAAGCTTTCTTT. As protein: CASSRSGQGSKTEAFF.

In DNA, the CDR3 is TGTGCCAGCAGATCGGGTGGGGTAGATTCACCCCTCCACTTT. This gives the protein CASRSGGVDSPLHF. V usage is TRBV6-6 and J usage is TRBJ1-6, with unresolved D. Germline loops: CDR1 MNHNY, CDR2 SVGAGI (reference sequence). The ends were cut back, 6 bases at V and 8 bases at J, with 14 bases in the middle. CDR3 length: 14 amino acids.